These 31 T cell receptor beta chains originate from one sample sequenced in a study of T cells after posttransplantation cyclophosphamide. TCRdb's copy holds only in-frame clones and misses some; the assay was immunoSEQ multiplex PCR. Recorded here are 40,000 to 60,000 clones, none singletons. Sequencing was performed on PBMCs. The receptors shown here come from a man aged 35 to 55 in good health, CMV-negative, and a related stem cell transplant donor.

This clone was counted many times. CDR3 DNA sequence: TGTGCCAGCAGCCAAGATCCCATTGAAAACGGGAGCCCCTACAATGAGCAGTTCTTC. This gives the protein CASSQDPIENGSPYNEQFF. V and J are TRBV14 and TRBJ2-1; tentative D call: TRBD2 (6 bases). Trimming removed 0 bases at V and 2 bases at J, with 20 bases between. The CDR3 has 19 amino acids. Germline V lookup: CDR1 SGHDN, CDR2 FVKESK. Full variable domain (outside the CDR3, taken from reference TRBV14 and TRBJ2-1): EAGVTQFPSHSVIEKGQTVTLRCDPISGHDNLYWYRRVMGKEIKFLLHFVKESKQDESGMPNNRFLAERTGGTYSTLKVQPAELEDSGVYFCASSQDPIENGSPYNEQFFGPGTRLTVL.

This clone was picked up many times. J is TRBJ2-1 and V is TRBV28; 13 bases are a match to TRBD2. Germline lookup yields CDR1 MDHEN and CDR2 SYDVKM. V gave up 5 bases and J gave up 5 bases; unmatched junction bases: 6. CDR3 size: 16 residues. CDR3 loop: CASSTLAGGKNNEQFF. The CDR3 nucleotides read TGTGCCAGCAGTACACTAGCGGGAGGGAAAAACAATGAGCAGTTCTTC.

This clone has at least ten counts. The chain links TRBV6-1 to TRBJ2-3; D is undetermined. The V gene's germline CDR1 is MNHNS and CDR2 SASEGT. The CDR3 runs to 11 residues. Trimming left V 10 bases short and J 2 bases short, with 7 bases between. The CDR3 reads CAIFNTDTQYF. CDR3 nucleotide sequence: TGTGCCATCTTTAACACAGATACGCAGTATTTT.

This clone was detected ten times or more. The chain's CDR3 is CASSIRLSSGRSGANVLTF. CDR3 coding DNA: TGTGCCAGTAGTATCCGACTATCTAGCGGGAGGTCTGGGGCCAACGTCCTGACTTTC. V gene TRBV19 combines with J gene TRBJ2-6, with 11 positions matching TRBD2. The germline V gene has CDR1 LNHDA and CDR2 SQIVND (reference sequence). The CDR3 is 19 amino acids. The ends lost 3 bases at V and 1 base at J; junction bases unmatched: 8.

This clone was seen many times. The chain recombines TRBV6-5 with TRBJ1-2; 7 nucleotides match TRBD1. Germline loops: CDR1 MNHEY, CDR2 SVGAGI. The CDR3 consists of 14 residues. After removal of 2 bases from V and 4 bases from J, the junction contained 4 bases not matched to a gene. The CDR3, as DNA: TGTGCCAGCAGTTACCTGGACAGGCTCTATGGCTACACCTTC. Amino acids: CASSYLDRLYGYTF.

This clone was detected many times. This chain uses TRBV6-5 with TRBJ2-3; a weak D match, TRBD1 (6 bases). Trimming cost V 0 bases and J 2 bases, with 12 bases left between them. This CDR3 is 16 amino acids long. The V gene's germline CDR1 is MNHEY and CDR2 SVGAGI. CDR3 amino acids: CASSYSVNRDTDTQYF. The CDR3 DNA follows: TGTGCCAGCAGTTACTCGGTAAACAGGGACACAGATACGCAGTATTTT.

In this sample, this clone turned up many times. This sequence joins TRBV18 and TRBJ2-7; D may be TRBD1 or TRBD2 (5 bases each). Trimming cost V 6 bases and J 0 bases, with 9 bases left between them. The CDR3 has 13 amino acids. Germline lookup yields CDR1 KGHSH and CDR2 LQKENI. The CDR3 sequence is CASSPGSSYEQYF. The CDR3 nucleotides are TGTGCCAGCTCCCCAGGGAGCTCCTACGAGCAGTACTTC.

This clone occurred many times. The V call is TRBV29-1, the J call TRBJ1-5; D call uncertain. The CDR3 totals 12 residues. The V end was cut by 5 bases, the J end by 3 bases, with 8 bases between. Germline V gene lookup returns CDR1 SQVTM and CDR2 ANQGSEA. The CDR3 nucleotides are TGCAGCGTTCAGGCCAACAATCAGCCCCAGCATTTT. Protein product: CSVQANNQPQHF.

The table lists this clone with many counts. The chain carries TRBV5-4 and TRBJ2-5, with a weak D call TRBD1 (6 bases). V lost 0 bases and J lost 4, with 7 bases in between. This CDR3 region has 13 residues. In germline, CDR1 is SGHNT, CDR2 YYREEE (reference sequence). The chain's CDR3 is CASSLGGPETQYF. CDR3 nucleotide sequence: TGTGCCAGCAGCTTGGGGGGGCCAGAGACCCAGTACTTC.

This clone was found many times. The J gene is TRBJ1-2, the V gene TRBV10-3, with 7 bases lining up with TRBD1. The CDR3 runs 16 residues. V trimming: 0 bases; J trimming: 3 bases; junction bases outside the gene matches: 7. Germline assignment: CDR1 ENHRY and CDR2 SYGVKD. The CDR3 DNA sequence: TGTGCCATCAGTGAGTCCGGTAACAGGGGCGACTATGGCTACACCTTC. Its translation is CAISESGNRGDYGYTF.

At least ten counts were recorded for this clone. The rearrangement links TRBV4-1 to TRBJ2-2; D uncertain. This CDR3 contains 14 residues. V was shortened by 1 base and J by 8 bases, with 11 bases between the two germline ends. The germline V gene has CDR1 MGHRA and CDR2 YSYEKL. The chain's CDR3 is CASSQVSNRGELFF. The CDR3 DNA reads TGCGCCAGCAGCCAAGTATCTAACCGGGGGGAGCTGTTTTTT.

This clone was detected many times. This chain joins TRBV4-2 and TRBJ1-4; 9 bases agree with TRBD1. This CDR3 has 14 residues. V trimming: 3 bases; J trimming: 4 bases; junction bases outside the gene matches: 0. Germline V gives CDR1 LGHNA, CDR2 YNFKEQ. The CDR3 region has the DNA TGTGCCAGCAGCCAGGGACAGGGTAATGAAAAACTGTTTTTT. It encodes CASSQGQGNEKLFF.

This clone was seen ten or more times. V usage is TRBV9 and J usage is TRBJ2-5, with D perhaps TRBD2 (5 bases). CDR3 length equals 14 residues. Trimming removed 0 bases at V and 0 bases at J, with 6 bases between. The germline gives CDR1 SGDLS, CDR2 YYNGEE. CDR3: CASSVGGNQETQYF. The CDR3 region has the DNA TGTGCCAGCAGCGTAGGAGGGAACCAAGAGACCCAGTACTTC.

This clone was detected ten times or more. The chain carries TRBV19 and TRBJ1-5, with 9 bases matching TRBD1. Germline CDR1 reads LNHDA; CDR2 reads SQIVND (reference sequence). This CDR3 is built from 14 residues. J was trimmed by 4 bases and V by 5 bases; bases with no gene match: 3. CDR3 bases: TGTGCCAGTAGTGGCGGGACAGGGAATCAGCCCCAGCATTTT. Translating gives CASSGGTGNQPQHF.

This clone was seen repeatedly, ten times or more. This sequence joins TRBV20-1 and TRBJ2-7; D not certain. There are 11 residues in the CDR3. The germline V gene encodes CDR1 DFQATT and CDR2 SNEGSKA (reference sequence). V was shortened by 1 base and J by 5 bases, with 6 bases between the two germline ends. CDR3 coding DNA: TGCAGTGCTAGAGTCGTCGACGAGCAGTACTTC. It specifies CSARVVDEQYF.

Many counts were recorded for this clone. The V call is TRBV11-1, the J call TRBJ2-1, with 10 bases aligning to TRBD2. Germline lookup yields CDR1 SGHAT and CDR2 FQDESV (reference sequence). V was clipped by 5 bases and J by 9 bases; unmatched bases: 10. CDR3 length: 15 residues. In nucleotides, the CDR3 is TGTGCCAGCAGCGTCAGCGGGAGGGTTGTAGGTGAGCAGTTCTTC. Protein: CASSVSGRVVGEQFF.

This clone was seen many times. The CDR3, as DNA: TGTGCCAGCAGCTTGAACCCGGGACAGCCGATCTATGGCTACACCTTC. It yields the protein CASSLNPGQPIYGYTF. V gene TRBV5-8 combines with J gene TRBJ1-2, with 7 nucleotides matching TRBD1. The CDR3 is 16 residues long. Trimming cost V 1 base and J 4 bases; bases outside gene matches: 10. CDR1 and CDR2 from the germline V gene are SGHTS and YDEGEE.

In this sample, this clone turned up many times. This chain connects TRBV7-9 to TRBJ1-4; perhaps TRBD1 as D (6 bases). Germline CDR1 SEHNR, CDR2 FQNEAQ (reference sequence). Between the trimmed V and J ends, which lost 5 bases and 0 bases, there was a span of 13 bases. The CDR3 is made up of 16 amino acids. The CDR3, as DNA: TGTGCCAGCAGCCAGGGGACACCAGCAACTAATGAAAAACTGTTTTTT. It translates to CASSQGTPATNEKLFF.

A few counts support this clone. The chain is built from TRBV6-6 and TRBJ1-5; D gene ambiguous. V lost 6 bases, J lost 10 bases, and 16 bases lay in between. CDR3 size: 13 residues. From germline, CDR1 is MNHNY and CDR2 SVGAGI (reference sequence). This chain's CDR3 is CASSRTSGRPQHF. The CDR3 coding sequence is TGTGCCAGCAGCCGCACGTCAGGTCGTCCCCAGCATTTT.

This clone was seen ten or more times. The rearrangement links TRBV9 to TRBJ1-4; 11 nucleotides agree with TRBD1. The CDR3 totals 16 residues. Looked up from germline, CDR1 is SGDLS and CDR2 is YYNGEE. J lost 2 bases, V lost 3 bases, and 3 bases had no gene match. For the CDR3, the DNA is TGTGCCAGCAGCGAAGGGACAGGGGGGACTAATGAAAAACTGTTTTTT. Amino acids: CASSEGTGGTNEKLFF.

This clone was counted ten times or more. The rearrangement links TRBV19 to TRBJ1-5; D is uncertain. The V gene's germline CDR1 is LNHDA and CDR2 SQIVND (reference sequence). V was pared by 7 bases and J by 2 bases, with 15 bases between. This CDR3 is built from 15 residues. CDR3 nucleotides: TGTGCCAGTACCATGGGGAGTACTGGCAATCAGCCCCAGCATTTT. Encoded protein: CASTMGSTGNQPQHF.

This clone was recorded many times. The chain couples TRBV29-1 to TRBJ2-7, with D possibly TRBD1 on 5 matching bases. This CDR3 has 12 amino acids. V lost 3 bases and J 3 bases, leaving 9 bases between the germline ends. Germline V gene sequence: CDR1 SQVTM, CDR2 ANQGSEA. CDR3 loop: CSVDGQGYEQYF. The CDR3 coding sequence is TGCAGCGTTGATGGGCAGGGCTACGAGCAGTACTTC.

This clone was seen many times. This chain's CDR3 is CASRITDNEQFF. In DNA, the CDR3 is TGCGCCAGCAGAATCACAGACAATGAGCAGTTCTTC. V usage is TRBV5-1 and J usage is TRBJ2-1; no firm D call. Trimming shortened V by 5 bases and J by 5 bases, and 8 bases separated the two germline ends. Looked up from germline, CDR1 is SGHRS and CDR2 is YFSETQ. The CDR3 spans 12 residues.

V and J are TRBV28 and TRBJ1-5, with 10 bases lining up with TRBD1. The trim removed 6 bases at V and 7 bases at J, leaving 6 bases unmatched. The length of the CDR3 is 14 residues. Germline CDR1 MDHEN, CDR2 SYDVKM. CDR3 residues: CASSPDRGEQPQHF. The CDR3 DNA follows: TGTGCCAGCAGCCCGGACAGGGGGGAGCAGCCCCAGCATTTT.

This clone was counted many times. DNA for the CDR3: TGTGCCAGCAGTTCCCCCTCGACAGGGTCCCAAGAGACCCAGTACTTC. Amino acids: CASSSPSTGSQETQYF. The chain is built from TRBV27 and TRBJ2-5; TRBD1 aligns across 7 bases. With 4 bases clipped from V and 1 base from J, the junction kept 9 bases outside the gene matches. The CDR3 is 16 amino acids. CDR1 MNHEY and CDR2 SMNVEV come from the germline V gene (reference sequence).

The CDR3 region has the DNA TGTGCCAGCAGCTTAGCCGGGCCAGGGATTTACGAGCAGTACTTC. Translation gives CASSLAGPGIYEQYF. The genes are TRBV7-2 and TRBJ2-5, with D possibly TRBD1 on 5 matching bases. The J call may be wrong; the DNA end is better matched by TRBJ2-7. CDR3 length: 15 amino acids. Germline CDR1 is SGHTA and CDR2 is FQGNSA.

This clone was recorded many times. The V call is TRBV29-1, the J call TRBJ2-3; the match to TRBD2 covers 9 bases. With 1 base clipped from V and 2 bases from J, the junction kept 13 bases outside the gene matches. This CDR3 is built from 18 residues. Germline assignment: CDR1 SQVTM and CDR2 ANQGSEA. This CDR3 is CSVEALAGSPGVTDTQYF. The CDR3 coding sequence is TGCAGCGTTGAAGCACTAGCGGGCTCCCCTGGGGTCACAGATACGCAGTATTTT.

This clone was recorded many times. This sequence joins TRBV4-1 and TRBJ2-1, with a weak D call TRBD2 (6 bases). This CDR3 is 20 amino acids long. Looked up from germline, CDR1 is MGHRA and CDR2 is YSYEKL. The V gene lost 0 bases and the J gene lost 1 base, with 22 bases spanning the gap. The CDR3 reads CASSQDVTGVTGVSYNEQFF. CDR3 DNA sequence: TGCGCCAGCAGCCAAGATGTCACCGGGGTAACGGGAGTATCCTACAATGAGCAGTTCTTC.

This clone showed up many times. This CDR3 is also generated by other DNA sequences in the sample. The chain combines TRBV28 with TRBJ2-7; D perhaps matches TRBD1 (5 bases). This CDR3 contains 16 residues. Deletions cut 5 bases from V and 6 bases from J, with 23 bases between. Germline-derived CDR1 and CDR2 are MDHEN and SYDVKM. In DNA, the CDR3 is TGTGCCAGCAGTGATAGTTGGCCCGACAGTGGCTTCGAGCAGTACTTC. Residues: CASSDSWPDSGFEQYF. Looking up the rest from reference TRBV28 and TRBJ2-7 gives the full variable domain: DVKVTQSSRYLVKRTGEKVFLECVQDMDHENMFWYRQDPGLGLRLIYFSYDVKMKEKGDIPEGYSVSREKKERFSLILESASTNQTSMYLCASSDSWPDSGFEQYFGPGTRLTVT.

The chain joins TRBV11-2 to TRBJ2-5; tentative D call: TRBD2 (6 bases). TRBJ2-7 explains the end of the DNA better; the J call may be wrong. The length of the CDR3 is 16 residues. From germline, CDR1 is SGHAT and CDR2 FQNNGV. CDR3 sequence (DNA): TGTGCCAGCAGCCTAAGATCATGGGGGGTTTCCTACGAGCAGTACTTC. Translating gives CASSLRSWGVSYEQYF.

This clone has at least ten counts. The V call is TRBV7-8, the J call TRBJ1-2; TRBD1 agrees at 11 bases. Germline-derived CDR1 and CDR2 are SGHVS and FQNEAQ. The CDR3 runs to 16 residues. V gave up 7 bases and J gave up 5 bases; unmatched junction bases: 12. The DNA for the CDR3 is TGTGCCAGCAACAAGATGGGGACAGGGGGAGGGTATGGCTACACCTTC. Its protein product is CASNKMGTGGGYGYTF.